This T cell receptor beta chain was identified during a study of early T cells in non-severe SARS-CoV-2 infection (dated by TCRdb to the early 2020s). Concerning the study at large: Because TCR sequencing was done on bulk RNA from unsorted whole blood, the alpha and beta chains could not be paired.

This clonotype was seen a few times. The clone's antigen remains unknown. There are no base qualities to consult, and no much larger clone falls within one base. The library was obtained by 5' RACE. Sequencing instrument: NextSeq 500. Unique molecular identifiers were attached to individual cDNA molecules in the TCR library protocol so that sequencing error and PCR bias could be corrected. Sequencing covered both TCR alpha and beta chains, and within each sample the abundances of alpha and beta sequences were tightly co-correlated. The published analysis was carried out like this. Decombinator V4 was used to annotate TCR sequences for V gene, J gene and CDR3. TCRs were defined as expanded if a significant change between any two time points was detected under a Poisson model with p below 0.0001. TCR abundances were normalised to the total number of TCRs sequenced per sample and expressed as counts per million. TRAV1-2 paired with TRAJ12, TRAJ20 or TRAJ33 defined MAIT TCRs, while TRAV10 paired with TRAJ18 defined iNKT TCRs. A search of VDJdb, accessed on 1 November 2021, was run for TCRs annotated to CMV, EBV and SARS-CoV-2, with TCRs annotated for multiple antigens excluded. The raw public data were reprocessed by TCRdb itself: fastp quality trimming at Q25, MiXCR clonotype calling, in-frame beta chains only. Entries that share a CDR3 protein sequence are merged under the most common genes and DNA. The V and J calls reflect TCRdb's pipeline rather than the authors' work. The sample has roughly 69,000 distinct CDR3 sequences on record, about 9% of them singletons. 15% of the sample lies in the top ten.

Set within a cohort of healthcare workers in London, UK, this nested case-control study involved weekly PCR testing of nasopharyngeal swabs along with blood sampling. Healthcare workers were recruited between 23 and 31 March 2020, during the week of the UK lockdown, and were followed weekly for up to about 15 weeks. At the junction V is shortened by 5 bases and J by 2 bases, with 4 bases in between. Per the germline V gene (reference sequence), LGHDT is the CDR1 and YNNKEL is the CDR2. From its cysteine to its phenylalanine, the CDR3 spans 11 amino acids. Of all the DNA, just the CDR3 is kept, 33 bases in frame from base 1. The paper's findings and limits, for the study overall: VDJdb matching was skewed toward anti-spike CD8 responses and likely underestimated virus-specific expansions, missing private and CD4 specificities.

The chain was built from TRBV3-1 and TRBJ2-7, with an unclear D gene assignment. The sequence was obtained from an adult who was a healthcare worker with PCR-confirmed SARS-CoV-2 infection or an uninfected control (not recorded which). The sequenced sample was whole blood, obtained at baseline. The CDR3 region: CASSGPYEQYF. The nucleotide sequence is TGTGCCAGCAGCGGTCCCTACGAGCAGTACTTC.